This entry lists 5 T cell receptor beta chains sequenced from one sample in a study of CD8+CD57+ T cells in acquired aplastic anemia. CD8+CD57+ cell expansion, shown by flow cytometry, had occurred in the patients selected for sequencing. Template material for TCR beta VDJ and CDR3 profiling consisted of genomic DNA. One entry per CDR3 protein results from TCRdb running MiXCR on the reads. In the table there are roughly 190,000 distinct CDR3 sequences, 40% to 50% of which are singletons. The sequencing sample was made of sorted CD4+, CD8+, or CD8+CD57+ T cells (not recorded which) from PBMCs. Receptor source: a human donor with aplastic anemia.

This clonotype showed up just a few times. The chain employs TRBV10-3 and TRBJ2-3; a possible D gene is TRBD1 (5 bases). The CDR3 contains 11 residues. Trimming pared 6 bases from V and 8 bases from J, leaving 9 bases between. Germline V lookup: CDR1 ENHRY, CDR2 SYGVKD. The CDR3 DNA follows: TGTGCCATCAGCTCAAGGGGTACGCAGTATTTT. Translation: CAISSRGTQYF.

This clonotype was counted at least ten times. The rearrangement links TRBV6-5 to TRBJ2-7; TRBD1 matches at 10 bases. Trimming removed 2 bases from V and 5 bases from J; junction bases left unmatched: 6. The CDR3 has 15 residues. Germline V gene sequence: CDR1 MNHEY, CDR2 SVGAGI. The chain's CDR3 is CASSYQGGQGNEQYF. The CDR3 region has the DNA TGTGCCAGCAGTTACCAGGGGGGACAGGGGAACGAGCAGTACTTC.

The V and J genes are TRBV6-1 and TRBJ1-6; D perhaps matches TRBD1 (5 bases). The CDR3 runs to 16 residues. Germline loops: CDR1 MNHNS, CDR2 SASEGT. Between the trimmed V and J ends, which lost 6 bases and 7 bases, there was a span of 19 bases. In nucleotides, the CDR3 is TGTGCCAGCAGGGAGGGCTTCCAGGGAAACAATTCACCCCTCCACTTT. Its translation is CASREGFQGNNSPLHF.

This chain connects TRBV5-8 to TRBJ1-2, with 10 bases lining up with TRBD1. In germline, CDR1 is SGHTS, CDR2 YDEGEE. The CDR3 loop spans 13 amino acids. Trimming cost V 3 bases and J 10 bases; bases outside gene matches: 6. As DNA, the CDR3 is TGTGCCAGCAGCTGGGACAGGGGAGCGGACTACACCTTC. It codes for CASSWDRGADYTF.

The chain has TRBV19 and TRBJ2-7, with 8 bases that match TRBD1. CDR1 is LNHDA, CDR2 SQIVND, per germline (reference sequence). The CDR3 sequence is 15 residues long. Unmatched junction bases numbered 4, after V lost 1 base and J lost 2 bases. The CDR3 protein is CASSIGQGAAYEQYF. The CDR3 nucleotides read TGTGCCAGTAGTATAGGCCAGGGGGCAGCCTACGAGCAGTACTTC.